This TCR beta chain stems from a study of CD8+ T cells in alopecia areata. Overall study: Tofacitinib was taken orally by treated patients, and the dose was 5 to 10 mg twice daily.

Extraction and reverse transcription of RNA yielded cDNA as the sequencing template. Profiling relied on immunoSEQ multiplex PCR, and the TCRdb table lists in-frame clones only, not all of them. The data show under 350,000 clones, more than 45% seen once. This sample's treatment: oral pan-JAK inhibitor, 5-10 mg twice daily. Peripheral blood and lesional scalp punch biopsies came from alopecia areata patients. Trimming left V 5 bases short and J 7 bases short, with 15 bases between. The CDR3 has 15 residues. The V gene's germline CDR1 is SEHNR and CDR2 FQNEAQ (reference sequence). The sample consisted of CD4+ T cells sorted from blood, taken at week 24, from a patient treated with tofacitinib. The genes are TRBV7-9 and TRBJ1-6; D unclear. The origin of this receptor is a human donor with alopecia areata. In DNA form, the CDR3 reads TGTGCCAGCAGCCCCATAGGAGCCGGCAATTCACCCCTCCACTTT. Translation gives CASSPIGAGNSPLHF.